The T cell receptor (beta chain) under discussion was sequenced for a study of vaccination and CD4 T cells after COVID-19. Across the whole study: Comprising six males and four females, the convalescent participants counted two Hispanic individuals among them. Study observations and caveats: Looking at convalescent patients, 304 of their 307 vaccine-specific clones were spike mono-reactive. Investigators enrolled relatively few convalescent patients and included no early post-infection timepoints.

Cultured CD4+ T cell DNA was sequenced using the Oncomine TCR Beta short-read assay. In TCRdb, the PCR reads were re-called with MiXCR into one record per CDR3 protein. This table holds about 15,000 distinct CDR3 sequences, under 65% found once. About this clonotype: What it recognizes is unknown.

The treatment: 10-day PBMC culture with coronavirus spike peptide pools or control peptides (ViraFEST assay). Before TCRs were sequenced, ViraFEST expanded antigen-specific T cells with peptide pools. Germline loops: CDR1 SQVTM, CDR2 ANQGSEA. Trimming removed 4 bases from V and 4 bases from J, with 8 bases in between. The CDR3 is 11 amino acids. Sequences were obtained from CD4+ T cells from blood, cultured in vitro. The receptor was isolated from a human donor who had recovered from COVID-19. The chain couples TRBV29-1 to TRBJ2-7; D is ambiguous. CDR3 DNA: TGCAGCGTTGTCTTTAGGTACGAGCAGTACTTC. It yields the protein CSVVFRYEQYF.